One and the same sample provided the 23 T cell receptor beta chains below, sequenced in a study of post-analysis software for immune sequencing data. Overall study results and limits: Five TRBV segments, TRBV5-6, TRBV5-1 and TRBV20-1 among them, were found more frequent in patients than controls.

These receptors have no known antigen. TCR beta cDNA libraries had unique molecular identifiers. Using its own MiXCR run on the PCR reads, TCRdb lists one record per CDR3 protein. Found here are about 540,000 distinct CDR3 sequences, 34% of them singletons; the top ten hold under 7%. The specimen sequenced was blood. These receptors originate from a girl aged 2 to 17 with multiple sclerosis.

This clonotype was found once. The CDR3 DNA reads as TGCGCCAGCAGCCCCTTTGGGACGGGCGTTACGCAGTATTTT. It specifies CASSPFGTGVTQYF. The J gene is TRBJ2-3, the V gene TRBV5-1; D possibly uses TRBD1 or TRBD2 (5 bases each). The CDR3 length is 14 residues. Germline CDR1 reads SGHRS; CDR2 reads YFSETQ. V lost 4 bases and J 8 bases, leaving 17 bases between the germline ends. The whole variable domain, remainder taken from reference TRBV5-1 and TRBJ2-3, is KAGVTQTPRYLIKTRGQQVTLSCSPISGHRSVSWYQQTPGQGLQFLFEYFSETQRNKGNFPGRFSGRQFSNSRSEMNVSTLELGDSALYLCASSPFGTGVTQYFGPGTRLTVL.

This clonotype was observed once. CDR3 in amino acids: CSARPGISYEQYF. The CDR3 nucleotides read TGCAGTGCTAGACCCGGGATTTCCTACGAGCAGTACTTC. V and J are TRBV20-1 and TRBJ2-7; possibly TRBD2 for D (5 bases). Trimming pared 2 bases from V and 1 base from J, leaving 9 bases between. This CDR3 spans 13 amino acids. CDR1 is DFQATT and CDR2 is SNEGSKA in the germline V gene (reference sequence).

This chain uses TRBV10-3 with TRBJ2-1, with D possibly TRBD1 on 5 matching bases. V gave up 3 bases and J gave up 0 bases, with 12 bases separating them. Germline CDR1 ENHRY, CDR2 SYGVKD. This CDR3 has 16 amino acids. CDR3 amino acids: CAISDPRGSSYNEQFF. The CDR3 DNA reads TGTGCCATCAGTGATCCAAGGGGAAGCTCCTACAATGAGCAGTTCTTC.

The chain recombines TRBV20-1 with TRBJ1-1, with D unclear. The CDR3 consists of 15 residues. Trimming left V 0 bases short and J 1 base short, with 12 bases between. Germline V CDR1 and CDR2: DFQATT, SNEGSKA (reference sequence). The CDR3 coding sequence is TGCAGTGCTAGAGACAGCCGGACCGAGAACACTGAAGCTTTCTTT. Protein product: CSARDSRTENTEAFF.

The chain joins TRBV10-3 to TRBJ1-5, with D unclear. CDR1 and CDR2 (germline): ENHRY, SYGVKD. The CDR3 loop spans 16 amino acids. V dropped 0 bases and J dropped 7 bases, with 16 bases sitting between them. CDR3 in amino acids: CAISESRGPGVQPQHF. The CDR3 DNA reads as TGTGCCATCAGTGAGTCTAGAGGTCCCGGAGTCCAGCCCCAGCATTTT.

This clonotype was observed a few times. The chain couples TRBV28 to TRBJ2-2; maybe TRBD1 (6 bases). The CDR3 covers 12 residues. Germline assignment: CDR1 MDHEN and CDR2 SYDVKM. With 1 base removed from V and 14 bases from J, the gap between germline ends came to 11 bases. Here the CDR3 DNA reads TGTGCCAGCAGTTTATTTAACAGGGTACTGTTTTTT. Amino acids: CASSLFNRVLFF.

V gene TRBV7-3 combines with J gene TRBJ2-2; D may be TRBD2 (6 bases). The length of the CDR3 is 15 residues. CDR1 is SGHTA and CDR2 is FQGTGA in the germline V gene. V was cut by 5 bases and J by 3 bases, with 13 bases left in between. The CDR3 DNA reads as TGTGCCAGCAGCCCCGACCGCGGGGACACCGGGGAGCTGTTTTTT. This codes for CASSPDRGDTGELFF.

This clonotype was counted at least ten times. Relative to the germline gene, one junction end is altered; a read error may explain this. The V gene is TRBV5-1, the J gene TRBJ2-3; 13 bases line up with TRBD2. Germline CDR1 and CDR2: SGHRS and YFSETQ. This CDR3 comprises 16 residues. CDR3 residues: CASSPGTSGGTDTQYF. The CDR3 coding sequence is TGTGCCAGCAGCCCTGGGACTAGCGGGGGCACAGATACGCAGTATTTT.

The chain carries TRBV29-1 and TRBJ1-2, with 8 bases aligning to TRBD1. The CDR3 extends over 13 amino acids. Germline V gene sequence: CDR1 SQVTM, CDR2 ANQGSEA. J gave up 3 bases and V 7 bases, and 7 bases lay outside the gene matches. The CDR3 DNA sequence: TGCAGCGGGGACACGACAGGGGACTATGGCTACACCTTC. Translation: CSGDTTGDYGYTF.

This clonotype turned up a few times. The chain combines TRBV9 with TRBJ2-7, with D perhaps TRBD1 (7 bases). Germline V lookup: CDR1 SGDLS, CDR2 YYNGEE. Trimming cost V 0 bases and J 3 bases, with 13 bases left between them. The CDR3 length is 15 residues. CDR3 sequence (DNA): TGTGCCAGCAGCGTAGCTGGAGGGGGCAGCTACGAGCAGTACTTC. Protein: CASSVAGGGSYEQYF.

Remarks on this clonotype: An end of the junction does not agree with germline; a read error may underlie this. The chain combines TRBV7-8 with TRBJ1-2; possibly TRBD1 for D (5 bases). CDR1 and CDR2 from the germline V gene are SGHVS and FQNEAQ. The CDR3 has 15 residues. The CDR3 loop is CACSPGTAANYGYTF. The CDR3, as DNA: TGTGCCTGCAGCCCTGGGACGGCTGCTAACTATGGCTACACCTTC.

A few counts support this clonotype. The gene calls are TRBV7-3 and TRBJ2-1, with 7 bases identical to TRBD2. Unmatched junction bases numbered 9, after V lost 5 bases and J lost 14 bases. CDR1 is SGHTA, CDR2 FQGTGA, per germline. This CDR3 has 12 amino acids. The CDR3: CASSLGLDGEFF. CDR3 coding DNA: TGTGCCAGCAGCCTTGGACTAGACGGGGAGTTCTTC. The full variable domain, with the rest looked up from reference TRBV7-3 and TRBJ2-1, is GAGVSQTPSNKVTEKGKYVELRCDPISGHTALYWYRQSLGQGPEFLIYFQGTGAADDSGLPNDRFFAVRPEGSVSTLKIQRTERGDSAVYLCASSLGLDGEFFGPGTRLTVL.

This clonotype was found many times. This chain joins TRBV29-1 and TRBJ2-7, with D possibly being TRBD1 (5 bases). Trimming removed 6 bases from V and 2 bases from J, with 11 bases in between. Germline V gene sequence: CDR1 SQVTM, CDR2 ANQGSEA. The CDR3 is 12 amino acids. The CDR3 sequence: CSVATETYEQYF. The CDR3 DNA reads as TGCAGCGTCGCGACAGAAACCTACGAGCAGTACTTC.

This chain uses TRBV27 with TRBJ2-3; D might be TRBD1 (6 bases). CDR1 is MNHEY, CDR2 SMNVEV, per germline (reference sequence). The V end lost 2 bases, the J end lost 8 bases, and 20 bases lay between the germline ends. The CDR3 spans 16 residues. The DNA for the CDR3 is TGTGCCAGCAGTTTAGGATGGGCAGGGGCGGATGGTACGCAGTATTTT. Its translation is CASSLGWAGADGTQYF.

This clonotype was seen a handful of times. V and J are TRBV5-5 and TRBJ1-5, with TRBD1 identical over 9 bases. Germline loops: CDR1 SGHKS, CDR2 YYEKEE (reference sequence). The J segment lost 0 bases and the V segment lost 5 bases, leaving 9 bases of the junction unmatched. CDR3 length: 17 residues. Here the CDR3 reads CASSSGTGIYSNQPQHF. In DNA form, the CDR3 reads TGTGCCAGCAGTTCCGGGACAGGGATTTATAGCAATCAGCCCCAGCATTTT. The variable domain in full, with the rest retrieved from reference TRBV5-5 and TRBJ1-5, is DAGVTQSPTHLIKTRGQQVTLRCSPISGHKSVSWYQQVLGQGPQFIFQYYEKEERGRGNFPDRFSARQFPNYSSELNVNALLLGDSALYLCASSSGTGIYSNQPQHFGDGTRLSIL.

The V and J genes are TRBV6-5 and TRBJ1-4, with D uncertain. CDR3 length: 15 amino acids. Per the germline V gene, CDR1 is MNHEY and CDR2 is SVGAGI. Trimming stripped 2 bases from V and 2 bases from J, with 9 bases between. The DNA for the CDR3 is TGTGCCAGCAGTTACCGGATGGGGACTAATGAAAAACTGTTTTTT. Amino acids: CASSYRMGTNEKLFF.

This rearrangement joins TRBV7-8 to TRBJ2-3, with D tentatively TRBD1 (5 bases). The CDR3 sequence is 15 residues long. Per germline, CDR1 SGHVS and CDR2 FQNEAQ. V dropped 4 bases and J dropped 0 bases, with 11 bases sitting between them. Here the CDR3 reads CASSSRQTSTDTQYF. CDR3 bases: TGTGCCAGCAGCTCCCGACAGACTAGCACAGATACGCAGTATTTT.

V and J are TRBV27 and TRBJ1-2, with unresolved D. V lost 1 base and J 4 bases, leaving 13 bases between the germline ends. The germline CDR1 and CDR2 sequences are MNHEY and SMNVEV (reference sequence). The CDR3 totals 15 residues. For the CDR3, the DNA is TGTGCCAGCAGTTTATTTTCGGGCCCGGTCTATGGCTACACCTTC. Translated: CASSLFSGPVYGYTF.

The J gene is TRBJ1-1, the V gene TRBV29-1, with 7 bases identical to TRBD1. CDR1 and CDR2 from the germline V gene are SQVTM and ANQGSEA. V lost 7 bases to trimming and J lost 5 bases; unmatched junction nucleotides: 7. The CDR3 loop spans 12 amino acids. The CDR3 DNA follows: TGCAGCGCTTCAGGGGGAGGGACTGAAGCTTTCTTT. It codes for CSASGGGTEAFF.

This clonotype was recorded at least ten times. The chain recombines TRBV6-4 with TRBJ1-5, with D unresolved. Germline values: CDR1 MRHNA, CDR2 SNTAGT. The CDR3 length is 11 residues. Trimming stripped 9 bases from V and 7 bases from J, with 10 bases between. CDR3 amino acids: CARNWVQPQHF. The CDR3 region has the DNA TGTGCCAGGAACTGGGTCCAGCCCCAGCATTTT.

This clonotype was seen a few times. The CDR3 loop is CASSQDKERGGILGYNEQFF. The CDR3 DNA follows: TGTGCCAGCAGCCAAGATAAGGAGCGGGGGGGCATATTAGGGTACAATGAGCAGTTCTTC. The chain recombines TRBV3-1 with TRBJ2-1, with 10 nucleotides matching TRBD2. This CDR3 has 20 residues. The V gene end was trimmed by 0 bases and the J gene end by 4 bases; junction bases not matched to a gene: 15. Germline assignment: CDR1 LGHDT and CDR2 YNNKEL (reference sequence).

This sequence joins TRBV5-1 and TRBJ2-7; D perhaps matches TRBD2 (6 bases). Germline V gene sequence: CDR1 SGHRS, CDR2 YFSETQ. The CDR3 runs to 15 residues. Trimming removed 0 bases at V and 2 bases at J, with 12 bases between. CDR3 DNA: TGCGCCAGCAGCTTGGGACTAGGTAAAACCTACGAGCAGTACTTC. It specifies CASSLGLGKTYEQYF.

This clonotype was seen only a few times. J is TRBJ1-2 and V is TRBV10-3, with D possibly TRBD1 on 6 matching bases. CDR1 is ENHRY, CDR2 SYGVKD, per germline. This CDR3 spans 15 amino acids. Trimming took off 7 bases at V and 6 bases at J, with 21 bases between the two ends. The CDR3 coding sequence is TGTGCCATCACCCCACAGGGCGGGTTGAAGAATGGCTACACCTTC. Encoded protein: CAITPQGGLKNGYTF.